The next 32 T cell receptor beta chains were all read from a single sample in a study of blood T cell repertoires in COVID-19. The method was immunoSEQ multiplex PCR; TCRdb's version includes in-frame clones alone and lacks a portion of them. The sample records some 320,000 clones, 85% being singletons. Sequences were obtained from PBMCs or T cells enriched from blood (not recorded which). The receptors derive from a woman younger than 45 who had been exposed to COVID-19.

The rearrangement uses TRBV7-3 and TRBJ1-1, with D possibly matching TRBD1 (5 bases). The CDR3 is 16 amino acids. Germline V gives CDR1 SGHTA, CDR2 FQGTGA. The V gene lost 4 bases and the J gene lost 1 base, with 16 bases spanning the gap. CDR3 nucleotide sequence: TGTGCCAGCAGCTCCTATGGAGGGGATAGGAACACTGAAGCTTTCTTT. This translates into CASSSYGGDRNTEAFF.

This chain links TRBV6-5 with TRBJ2-7; the match to TRBD1 covers 7 bases. Germline CDR1 MNHEY, CDR2 SVGAGI. This CDR3 contains 12 residues. Trimming took 9 bases from V and 6 from J; bases not matched to a gene: 8. Here the CDR3 reads CASSSGQLEQYF. The CDR3 DNA reads as TGTGCCAGTTCGTCGGGACAGCTCGAGCAGTACTTC.

The V call is TRBV28, the J call TRBJ2-7; possible D gene TRBD2, 6 bases. Germline V CDR1 and CDR2: MDHEN, SYDVKM. Trimming pared 6 bases from V and 2 bases from J, leaving 14 bases between. The CDR3 loop spans 14 amino acids. The CDR3 loop is CASRYHGGAYEQYF. The CDR3 bases are TGTGCCAGCAGATACCATGGAGGGGCCTACGAGCAGTACTTC.

V gene TRBV21-1 combines with J gene TRBJ2-3; TRBD2 is the table's D call and was not checked against the DNA. TRBV21-1 is classified as a pseudogene. The CDR3 is made up of 19 amino acids. In DNA, the CDR3 is TGTGCCAGCAGCAAAATTGGGGAGCGGGAGGAAGGACCGGCAGATACGCAGTATTTT. This translates into CASSKIGEREEGPADTQYF.

This clone was counted once. This rearrangement joins TRBV5-1 to TRBJ1-1, with TRBD1 matching 7 bases. V lost 4 bases and J lost 4; bases outside the gene matches: 1. Germline assignment: CDR1 SGHRS and CDR2 YFSETQ. The CDR3 spans 12 residues. The CDR3 reads CASSRQGTEAFF. For the CDR3, the DNA is TGCGCCAGCAGCCGACAGGGCACTGAAGCTTTCTTT.

The table lists this clone with a few counts. The rearrangement links TRBV14 to TRBJ1-3; 7 nucleotides agree with TRBD1. The ends lost 4 bases at V and 2 bases at J; junction bases unmatched: 5. CDR1 and CDR2 from the germline V gene are SGHDN and FVKESK. CDR3 length: 15 amino acids. The chain's CDR3 is CASSLLQGTGNTIYF. DNA of the CDR3: TGTGCCAGCAGCCTCTTACAGGGGACTGGAAACACCATATATTTT.

J is TRBJ2-1 and V is TRBV5-1, with D perhaps TRBD1 (6 bases). The CDR3 runs to 14 residues. Trimming took 4 bases from V and 5 from J, leaving 13 bases between them. Germline loops: CDR1 SGHRS, CDR2 YFSETQ. The CDR3 nucleotides are TGCGCCAGCAGCGAGTGGGACAAGGACAATGAGCAGTTCTTC. This translates into CASSEWDKDNEQFF.

J is TRBJ2-7 and V is TRBV28, with 7 bases fitting TRBD1. Trimming removed 9 bases from V and 1 base from J; junction bases left unmatched: 21. This CDR3 has 18 residues. Germline CDR1 and CDR2: MDHEN and SYDVKM. CDR3 sequence reads: CARFNRDSSCGASYEQYF. The DNA for the CDR3 is TGTGCCAGGTTCAACCGGGACAGCTCTTGTGGGGCGTCCTACGAGCAGTACTTC.

The chain has TRBV3-1 (or the pseudogene TRBV3-2) and TRBJ2-1, with 8 bases fitting TRBD1. The CDR3 is 15 amino acids. V shed 3 bases, J shed 3 bases, and the junction held 4 bases outside the gene matches. Germline lookup yields CDR1 LGHDT and CDR2 YNNKEL (reference sequence). Here the CDR3 reads CASSQDRVGYNEQFF. The CDR3 nucleotides are TGTGCCAGCAGCCAGGACAGGGTTGGCTACAATGAGCAGTTCTTC.

This clone was detected once. This chain links TRBV5-1 with TRBJ2-2; D is undetermined. Trimming took 6 bases from V and 1 from J, leaving 10 bases between them. The CDR3 is made up of 14 amino acids. The germline CDR1 and CDR2 sequences are SGHRS and YFSETQ. For the CDR3, the DNA is TGCGCCAGCACAGGCAACTTGAACACCGGGGAGCTGTTTTTT. Protein product: CASTGNLNTGELFF.

This clone occurred a few times. The chain combines TRBV30 with TRBJ2-3, with TRBD1 as a possible D gene (6 bases). The CDR3 is 16 residues long. Germline values: CDR1 GTSNPN, CDR2 SVGIG (reference sequence). V was shortened by 0 bases and J by 3 bases, with 16 bases between the two germline ends. CDR3 loop: CAWSVRTRGWTDTQYF. The CDR3 bases are TGTGCCTGGAGTGTACGTACCAGGGGCTGGACAGATACGCAGTATTTT.

The J gene is TRBJ2-7, the V gene TRBV28; 7 nucleotides match TRBD2. The V and J ends lost 7 bases and 0 bases, in that order; junction bases with no gene match: 9. Germline V gene data show CDR1 as MDHEN and CDR2 as SYDVKM. This CDR3 is built from 15 residues. The CDR3 DNA reads TGTGCCAGCATCTCCGCGGGACTAAGCTCCTACGAGCAGTACTTC. Residues: CASISAGLSSYEQYF.

V gene TRBV27 combines with J gene TRBJ2-7; D is unclear. CDR1 is MNHEY, CDR2 SMNVEV, per germline (reference sequence). The CDR3 extends over 12 amino acids. Trimming left V 8 bases short and J 5 bases short, with 13 bases between. CDR3 loop: CASGLLGDEQYF. The CDR3 region has the DNA TGTGCCAGCGGCCTCCTAGGTGACGAGCAGTACTTC.

The chain combines TRBV4-3 with TRBJ1-1; weak D call: TRBD1 (5 bases). The germline V and J ends were trimmed by 5 bases and 5 bases, with 9 bases remaining between them. This CDR3 comprises 12 residues. Germline values: CDR1 LGHNA, CDR2 YSLEER. CDR3 nucleotides: TGCGCCAGCAGCGCGGGGACGACTGAAGCTTTCTTT. It yields the protein CASSAGTTEAFF.

The chain combines TRBV5-1 with TRBJ1-2; TRBD1 matches at 10 bases. The CDR3 runs 16 residues. The germline CDR1 and CDR2 sequences are SGHRS and YFSETQ. Trimming at V came to 4 bases and at J to 1 base, leaving 7 bases not matched to a gene. This CDR3 reads CASSLRQGADNYGYTF. The CDR3 bases are TGCGCCAGCAGCCTGAGACAGGGGGCGGATAACTATGGCTACACCTTC.

This clone was seen a handful of times. This chain uses TRBV30 with TRBJ1-2; D not resolved. Germline V gene lookup returns CDR1 GTSNPN and CDR2 SVGIG (reference sequence). The CDR3 is made up of 15 amino acids. V dropped 5 bases and J dropped 4 bases, with 20 bases sitting between them. DNA of the CDR3: TGTGCCTGGTTACCAGGTCGGGGATCGGGCTATGGCTACACCTTC. This gives the protein CAWLPGRGSGYGYTF.

The rearrangement uses TRBV19 and TRBJ2-7; 8 nucleotides agree with TRBD1. The CDR3 has 14 amino acids. V trimming: 11 bases; J trimming: 1 base; junction bases outside the gene matches: 10. Per the germline V gene, CDR1 is LNHDA and CDR2 is SQIVND (reference sequence). CDR3 protein: CASSEDRDSYEQYF. The CDR3 coding sequence is TGTGCCTCTAGCGAGGACAGGGATTCCTACGAGCAGTACTTC.

The chain carries TRBV10-3 and TRBJ2-1, with 9 bases matching TRBD2. The V segment lost 4 bases and the J segment 4 bases; nucleotides outside the gene matches: 5. CDR1 is ENHRY and CDR2 is SYGVKD in the germline V gene. This CDR3 region has 15 residues. Here the CDR3 reads CAISGGLAIYNEQFF. As DNA, the CDR3 is TGTGCCATCAGTGGAGGACTAGCGATATACAATGAGCAGTTCTTC.

The chain employs TRBV7-2 and TRBJ2-1, with 13 nucleotides matching TRBD2. J was trimmed by 9 bases and V by 4 bases; bases with no gene match: 9. This CDR3 is built from 16 residues. Germline V gene data show CDR1 as SGHTA and CDR2 as FQGNSA. The CDR3 spells CASSWTSGGLGGEQFF. Here the CDR3 DNA reads TGTGCCAGCAGCTGGACTAGCGGGGGCCTCGGAGGTGAGCAGTTCTTC.

In DNA, the CDR3 is TGTGCCAGCAGCCAAAGCTCTGACTATGGCTACACCTTC. Translation: CASSQSSDYGYTF. The V gene is TRBV3-1 (or the pseudogene TRBV3-2), the J gene TRBJ1-2; no clear D gene. The germline V and J ends were trimmed by 2 bases and 3 bases, with 7 bases remaining between them. CDR3 size: 13 residues. Germline V lookup: CDR1 LGHDT, CDR2 YNNKEL (reference sequence).

The chain recombines TRBV7-2 with TRBJ1-4; the match to TRBD1 covers 7 bases. The germline gives CDR1 SGHTA, CDR2 FQGNSA. Unmatched junction bases numbered 5, after V lost 5 bases and J lost 5 bases. This CDR3 has 14 amino acids. CDR3 protein: CASSQGQRNEKLFF. The DNA for the CDR3 is TGTGCCAGCAGCCAGGGACAGAGGAATGAAAAACTGTTTTTT.

This chain connects TRBV5-1 to TRBJ2-7; D is perhaps TRBD2 (5 bases). There are 13 residues in the CDR3. Germline V CDR1 and CDR2: SGHRS, YFSETQ. Trimming took 1 base from V and 3 from J, leaving 8 bases between them. CDR3 region: CASSLMRDYEQYF. In DNA form, the CDR3 reads TGCGCCAGCAGCTTGATGAGGGACTACGAGCAGTACTTC. Looking up the rest from reference TRBV5-1 and TRBJ2-7 gives the full variable domain: KAGVTQTPRYLIKTRGQQVTLSCSPISGHRSVSWYQQTPGQGLQFLFEYFSETQRNKGNFPGRFSGRQFSNSRSEMNVSTLELGDSALYLCASSLMRDYEQYFGPGTRLTVT.

The V call is TRBV5-6, the J call TRBJ2-5; 8 nucleotides line up with TRBD1. The CDR3 has 16 amino acids. CDR1 SGHDT and CDR2 YYEEEE come from the germline V gene. J gave up 5 bases and V 1 base, and 10 bases lay outside the gene matches. CDR3 amino acids: CASSLQGATWLETQYF. In DNA, the CDR3 is TGTGCCAGCAGCTTGCAGGGGGCAACGTGGTTGGAGACCCAGTACTTC.

The J gene is TRBJ2-5, the V gene TRBV19, with 8 bases lining up with TRBD2. The germline CDR1 and CDR2 sequences are LNHDA and SQIVND (reference sequence). V was clipped by 10 bases and J by 7 bases; unmatched bases: 8. The CDR3 runs to 12 residues. CDR3 sequence reads: CATHGGGATQYF. CDR3 sequence (DNA): TGTGCCACCCACGGGGGGGGAGCGACCCAGTACTTC.

V gene TRBV28 combines with J gene TRBJ1-1, with a possible D match to TRBD1 (6 bases). Germline CDR1 is MDHEN and CDR2 is SYDVKM. The germline V and J ends were trimmed by 8 bases and 5 bases, with 12 bases remaining between them. The CDR3 spans 12 residues. The CDR3 DNA is TGTGCCAGCCCAGGGGAAGGGACTGAAGCTTTCTTT. Protein: CASPGEGTEAFF.

V usage is TRBV28 and J usage is TRBJ2-7, with 11 bases matching TRBD2. The ends lost 4 bases at V and 9 bases at J; junction bases unmatched: 20. This CDR3 has 18 residues. Per germline, CDR1 MDHEN and CDR2 SYDVKM. CDR3: CASSSPLDSGRASLSQYF. CDR3 nucleotides: TGTGCCAGCAGTTCCCCCTTGGATAGCGGGAGGGCCTCGTTGTCGCAGTACTTC.

The chain carries TRBV7-9 and TRBJ2-7; TRBD1 matches at 10 bases. CDR3 length: 15 residues. Germline V gives CDR1 SEHNR, CDR2 FQNEAQ (reference sequence). V lost 5 bases to trimming and J lost 7 bases; unmatched junction nucleotides: 11. The CDR3 here is CASSMPGQGLGEQYF. DNA of the CDR3: TGTGCCAGCAGCATGCCGGGACAGGGGTTAGGGGAGCAGTACTTC.

The chain uses TRBV12-5 and TRBJ1-2; 8 positions agree with TRBD1. The ends lost 1 base at V and 2 bases at J; junction bases unmatched: 3. Germline V gene sequence: CDR1 LGHNT, CDR2 FRNRAP. The CDR3 runs 15 residues. The CDR3 region has the DNA TGTGCTAGTGGTTTGGGGGACAGGCTCAACTATGGCTACACCTTC. Residues: CASGLGDRLNYGYTF.

This clone appeared once. V gene TRBV2 combines with J gene TRBJ2-7; 10 bases map to TRBD2. This CDR3 is 15 amino acids long. V trimming: 3 bases; J trimming: 3 bases; junction bases outside the gene matches: 5. Germline loops: CDR1 SNHLY, CDR2 FYNNEI. CDR3 loop: CASSDQAGGNYEQYF. In nucleotides, the CDR3 is TGTGCCAGCAGTGACCAAGCGGGAGGGAACTACGAGCAGTACTTC.

The chain uses TRBV12-3 or TRBV12-4 and TRBJ1-5; tentatively, D is TRBD1 (5 bases). The CDR3 sequence is 13 residues long. V was clipped by 6 bases and J by 6 bases, with 12 bases between them. CDR3: CASRPGGGQPQHF. The CDR3 DNA reads as TGTGCCAGCAGGCCTGGGGGGGGTCAGCCCCAGCATTTT.

This chain joins TRBV7-8 and TRBJ2-2, with a possible D match to TRBD2 (5 bases). Trimming took off 10 bases at V and 6 bases at J, with 15 bases between the two ends. CDR1 and CDR2 (germline): SGHVS, FQNEAQ. CDR3 length: 13 amino acids. In DNA, the CDR3 is TGTGCCATCCCGTCGGGGAATGCCGGGGAGCTGTTTTTT. This codes for CAIPSGNAGELFF.

V usage is TRBV6-5 and J usage is TRBJ1-5; 8 nucleotides line up with TRBD1. Germline V CDR1 and CDR2: MNHEY, SVGAGI. The CDR3 length is 15 residues. J was trimmed by 7 bases and V by 2 bases; bases with no gene match: 7. The CDR3 reads CASSYGGTGHQPQHF. DNA for the CDR3: TGTGCCAGCAGTTACGGAGGGACAGGTCACCAGCCCCAGCATTTT.